This T cell receptor beta chain stems from a study of blood T cell repertoires in COVID-19. V was trimmed by 7 bases and J by 6 bases, leaving 17 bases between them. The germline gives CDR1 MNHEY, CDR2 SVGAGI. The CDR3 sequence is 14 residues long. The data were produced by immunoSEQ multiplex PCR, yet TCRdb's version contains in-frame clones alone and is incomplete. The sample includes roughly 410,000 clones, approximately 89% seen only once; the top ten take 2.3%. Sequenced material: peripheral blood. V usage is TRBV6-5 and J usage is TRBJ2-3; D gene uncertain. This TCR came from a woman between 55 and 75 years old with COVID-19, enrolled during active disease. CDR3 loop: CASKKSHSTDTQYF. The CDR3 nucleotides read TGTGCCAGCAAGAAGTCCCATTCTACCGATACGCAGTATTTT.